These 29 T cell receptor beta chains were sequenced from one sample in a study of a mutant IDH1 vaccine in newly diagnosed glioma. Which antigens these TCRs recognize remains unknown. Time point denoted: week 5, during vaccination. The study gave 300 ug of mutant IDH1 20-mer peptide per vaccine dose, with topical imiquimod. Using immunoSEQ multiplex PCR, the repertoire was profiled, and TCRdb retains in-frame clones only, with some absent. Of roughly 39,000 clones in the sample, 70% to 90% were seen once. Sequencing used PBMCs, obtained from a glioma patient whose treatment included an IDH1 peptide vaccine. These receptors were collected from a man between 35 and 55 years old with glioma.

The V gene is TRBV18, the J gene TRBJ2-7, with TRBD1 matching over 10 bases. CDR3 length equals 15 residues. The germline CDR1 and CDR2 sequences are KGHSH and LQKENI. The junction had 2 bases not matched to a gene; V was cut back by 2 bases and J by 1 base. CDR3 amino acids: CASSPGTGVSYEQYF. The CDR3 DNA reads TGTGCCAGCTCACCAGGGACAGGGGTATCCTACGAGCAGTACTTC.

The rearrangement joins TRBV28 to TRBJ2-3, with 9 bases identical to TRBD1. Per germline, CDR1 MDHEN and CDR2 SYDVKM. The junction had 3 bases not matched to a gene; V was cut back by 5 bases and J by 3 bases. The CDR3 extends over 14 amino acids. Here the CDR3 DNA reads TGTGCCAGCAGTACTGGACAGGGGACAGATACGCAGTATTTT. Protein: CASSTGQGTDTQYF. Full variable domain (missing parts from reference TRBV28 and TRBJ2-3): DVKVTQSSRYLVKRTGEKVFLECVQDMDHENMFWYRQDPGLGLRLIYFSYDVKMKEKGDIPEGYSVSREKKERFSLILESASTNQTSMYLCASSTGQGTDTQYFGPGTRLTVL.

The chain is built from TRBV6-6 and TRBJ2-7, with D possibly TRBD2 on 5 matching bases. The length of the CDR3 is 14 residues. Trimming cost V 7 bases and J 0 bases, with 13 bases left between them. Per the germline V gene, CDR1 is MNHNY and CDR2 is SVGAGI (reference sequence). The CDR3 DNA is TGTGCCAGCATCGTGGGTGGGAGCTCCTACGAGCAGTACTTC. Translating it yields CASIVGGSSYEQYF.

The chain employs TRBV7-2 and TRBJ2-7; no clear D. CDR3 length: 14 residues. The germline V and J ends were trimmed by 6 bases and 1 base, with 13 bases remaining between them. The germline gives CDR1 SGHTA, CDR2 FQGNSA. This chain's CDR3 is CASRAREYSYEQYF. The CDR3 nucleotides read TGTGCCAGCAGGGCTCGAGAGTATTCCTACGAGCAGTACTTC.

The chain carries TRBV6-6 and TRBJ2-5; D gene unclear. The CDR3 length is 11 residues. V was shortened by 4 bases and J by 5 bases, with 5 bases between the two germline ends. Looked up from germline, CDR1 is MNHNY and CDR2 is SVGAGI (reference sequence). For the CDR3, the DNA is TGTGCCAGCAGTTCGGAGGAGACCCAGTACTTC. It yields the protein CASSSEETQYF.

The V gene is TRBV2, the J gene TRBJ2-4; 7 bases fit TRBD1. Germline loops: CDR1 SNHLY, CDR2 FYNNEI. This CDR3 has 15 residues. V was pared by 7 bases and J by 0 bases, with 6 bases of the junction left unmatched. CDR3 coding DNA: TGTGCCAGCAACAGACAGGGTCTAGCCAAAAACATTCAGTACTTC. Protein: CASNRQGLAKNIQYF. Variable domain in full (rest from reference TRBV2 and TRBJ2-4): EPEVTQTPSHQVTQMGQEVILRCVPISNHLYFYWYRQILGQKVEFLVSFYNNEISEKSEIFDDQFSVERPDGSNFTLKIRSTKLEDSAMYFCASNRQGLAKNIQYFGAGTRLSVL.

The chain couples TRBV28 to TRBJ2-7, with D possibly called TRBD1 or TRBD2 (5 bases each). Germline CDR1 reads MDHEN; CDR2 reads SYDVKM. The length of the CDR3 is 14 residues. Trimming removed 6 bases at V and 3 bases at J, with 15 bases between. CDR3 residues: CASSRLGTYYEQYF. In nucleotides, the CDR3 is TGTGCCAGCAGCCGGCTTGGGACCTACTACGAGCAGTACTTC. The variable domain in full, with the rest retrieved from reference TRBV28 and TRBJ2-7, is DVKVTQSSRYLVKRTGEKVFLECVQDMDHENMFWYRQDPGLGLRLIYFSYDVKMKEKGDIPEGYSVSREKKERFSLILESASTNQTSMYLCASSRLGTYYEQYFGPGTRLTVT.

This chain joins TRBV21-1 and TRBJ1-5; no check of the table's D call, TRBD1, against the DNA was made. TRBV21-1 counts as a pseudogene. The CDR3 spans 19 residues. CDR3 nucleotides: TGTGCCAGCAGCGGAGAGGAAGGGGACAGGGGGTATAGCAATCAGCCCCAGCATTTT. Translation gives CASSGEEGDRGYSNQPQHF.

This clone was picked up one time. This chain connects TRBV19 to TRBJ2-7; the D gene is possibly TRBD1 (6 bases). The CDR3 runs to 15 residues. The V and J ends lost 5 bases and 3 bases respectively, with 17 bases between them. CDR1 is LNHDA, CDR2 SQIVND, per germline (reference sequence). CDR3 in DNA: TGTGCCAGTAGTCCCAGGGGTAGCGTTAACTACGAGCAGTACTTC. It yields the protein CASSPRGSVNYEQYF.

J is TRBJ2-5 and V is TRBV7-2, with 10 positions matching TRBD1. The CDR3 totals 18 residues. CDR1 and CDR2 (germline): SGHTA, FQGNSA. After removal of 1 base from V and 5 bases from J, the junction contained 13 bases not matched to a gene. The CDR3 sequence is CASSLVLTGGVGWETQYF. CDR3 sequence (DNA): TGTGCCAGCAGCTTAGTCTTGACAGGGGGCGTCGGTTGGGAGACCCAGTACTTC. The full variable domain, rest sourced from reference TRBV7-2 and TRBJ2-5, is GAGVSQSPSNKVTEKGKDVELRCDPISGHTALYWYRQSLGQGLEFLIYFQGNSAPDKSGLPSDRFSAERTGGSVSTLTIQRTQQEDSAVYLCASSLVLTGGVGWETQYFGPGTRLLVL.

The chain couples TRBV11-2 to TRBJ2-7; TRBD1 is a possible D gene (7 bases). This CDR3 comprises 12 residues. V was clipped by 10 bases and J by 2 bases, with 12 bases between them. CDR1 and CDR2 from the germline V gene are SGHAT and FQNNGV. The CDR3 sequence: CAIGGGTYEQYF. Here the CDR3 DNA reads TGTGCCATCGGAGGGGGCACCTACGAGCAGTACTTC. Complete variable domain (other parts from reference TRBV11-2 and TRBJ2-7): EAGVAQSPRYKIIEKRQSVAFWCNPISGHATLYWYQQILGQGPKLLIQFQNNGVVDDSQLPKDRFSAERLKGVDSTLKIQPAKLEDSAVYLCAIGGGTYEQYFGPGTRLTVT.

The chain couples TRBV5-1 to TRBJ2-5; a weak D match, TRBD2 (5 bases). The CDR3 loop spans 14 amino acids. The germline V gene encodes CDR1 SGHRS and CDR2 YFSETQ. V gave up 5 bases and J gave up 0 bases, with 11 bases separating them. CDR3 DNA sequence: TGCGCCAGCAGGCCCGGAGGAAACCAAGAGACCCAGTACTTC. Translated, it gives CASRPGGNQETQYF.

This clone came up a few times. For the CDR3, the DNA is TGTGCCAGTAATCAGGGATCCCTCTATGGCTACACCTTC. As protein: CASNQGSLYGYTF. This sequence joins TRBV19 and TRBJ1-2, with D possibly being TRBD1 (5 bases). The CDR3 runs to 13 residues. Trimming left V 7 bases short and J 4 bases short, with 13 bases between. Germline lookup yields CDR1 LNHDA and CDR2 SQIVND (reference sequence).

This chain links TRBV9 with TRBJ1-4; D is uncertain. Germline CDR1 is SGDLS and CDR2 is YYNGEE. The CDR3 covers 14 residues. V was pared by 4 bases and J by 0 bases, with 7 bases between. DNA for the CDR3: TGTGCCAGCAGCCCCAGTGCAACTAATGAAAAACTGTTTTTT. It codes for CASSPSATNEKLFF.

The DNA for the CDR3 is TGTGCCAGCAGTTTTCAGGACCGAAACTATGGCTACACCTTC. Translation: CASSFQDRNYGYTF. The rearrangement links TRBV28 to TRBJ1-2; no firm D call. The CDR3 covers 14 residues. CDR1 and CDR2 from the germline V gene are MDHEN and SYDVKM. V was shortened by 3 bases and J by 2 bases, with 10 bases between the two germline ends.

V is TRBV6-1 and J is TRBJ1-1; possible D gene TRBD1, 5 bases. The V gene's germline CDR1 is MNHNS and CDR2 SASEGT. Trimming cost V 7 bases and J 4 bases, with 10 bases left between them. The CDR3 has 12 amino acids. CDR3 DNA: TGTGCCAGCAAATTTGGGGGCACTGAAGCTTTCTTT. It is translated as CASKFGGTEAFF.

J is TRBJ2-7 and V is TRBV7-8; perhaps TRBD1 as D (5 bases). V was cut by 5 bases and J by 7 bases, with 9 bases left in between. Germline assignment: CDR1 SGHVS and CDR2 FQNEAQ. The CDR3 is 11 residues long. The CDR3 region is CASSKKGEQYF. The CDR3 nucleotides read TGTGCCAGCAGCAAGAAGGGGGAGCAGTACTTC.

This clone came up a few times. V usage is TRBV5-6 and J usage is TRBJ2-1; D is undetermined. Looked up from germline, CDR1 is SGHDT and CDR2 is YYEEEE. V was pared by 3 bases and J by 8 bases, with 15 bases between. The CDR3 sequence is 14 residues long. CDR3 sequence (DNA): TGTGCCAGCAGCTCCAGTAACGAAAGGTATGAGCAGTTCTTC. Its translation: CASSSSNERYEQFF.

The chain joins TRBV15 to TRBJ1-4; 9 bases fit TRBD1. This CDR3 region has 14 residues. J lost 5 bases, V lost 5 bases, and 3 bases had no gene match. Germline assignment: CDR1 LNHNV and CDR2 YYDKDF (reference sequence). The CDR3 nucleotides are TGTGCCACCAGCCAGGACAGGGGAAATGAAAAACTGTTTTTT. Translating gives CATSQDRGNEKLFF.

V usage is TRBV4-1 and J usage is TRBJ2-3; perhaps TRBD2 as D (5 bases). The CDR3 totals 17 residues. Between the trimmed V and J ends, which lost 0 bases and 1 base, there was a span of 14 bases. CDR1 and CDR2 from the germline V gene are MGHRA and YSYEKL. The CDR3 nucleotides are TGCGCCAGCAGCCAAGATGTGAGACTAAAGCGCACAGATACGCAGTATTTT. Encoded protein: CASSQDVRLKRTDTQYF.

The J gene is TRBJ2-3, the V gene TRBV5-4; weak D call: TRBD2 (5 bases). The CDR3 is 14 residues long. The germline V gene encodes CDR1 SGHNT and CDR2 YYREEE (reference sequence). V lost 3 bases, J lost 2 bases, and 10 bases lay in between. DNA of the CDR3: TGTGCCAGCAGCTCTCGTAGCGACACAGATACGCAGTATTTT. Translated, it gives CASSSRSDTDTQYF.

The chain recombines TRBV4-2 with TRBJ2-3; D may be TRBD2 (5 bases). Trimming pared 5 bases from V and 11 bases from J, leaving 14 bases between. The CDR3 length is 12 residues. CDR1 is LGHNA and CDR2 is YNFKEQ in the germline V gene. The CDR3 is CASSYSAGLQYF. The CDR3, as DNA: TGTGCCAGCAGCTATTCTGCGGGCCTGCAGTATTTT.

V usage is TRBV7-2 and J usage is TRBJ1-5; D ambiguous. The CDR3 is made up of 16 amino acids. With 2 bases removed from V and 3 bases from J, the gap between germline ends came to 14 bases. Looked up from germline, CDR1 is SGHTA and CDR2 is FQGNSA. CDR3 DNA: TGTGCCAGCAGCTTAATGGGCTCCTCGTCCAATCAGCCCCAGCATTTT. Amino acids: CASSLMGSSSNQPQHF.

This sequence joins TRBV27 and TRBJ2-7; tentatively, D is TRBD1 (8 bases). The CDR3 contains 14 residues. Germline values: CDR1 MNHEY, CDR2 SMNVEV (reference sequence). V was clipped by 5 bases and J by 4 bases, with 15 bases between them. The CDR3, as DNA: TGTGCCAGCAGTGATACAGGGGGGGCTTACGAGCAGTACTTC. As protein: CASSDTGGAYEQYF.

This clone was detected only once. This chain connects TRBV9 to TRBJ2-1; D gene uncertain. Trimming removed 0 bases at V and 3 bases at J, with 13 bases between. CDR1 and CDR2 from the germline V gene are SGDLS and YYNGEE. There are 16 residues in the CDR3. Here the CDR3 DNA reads TGTGCCAGCAGCGTAGAGCTCGGGTTAAGCTACAATGAGCAGTTCTTC. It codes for CASSVELGLSYNEQFF.

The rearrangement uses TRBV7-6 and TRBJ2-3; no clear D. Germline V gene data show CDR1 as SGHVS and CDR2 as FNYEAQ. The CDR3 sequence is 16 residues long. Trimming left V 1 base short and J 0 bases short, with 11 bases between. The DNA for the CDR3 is TGTGCCAGCAGCTTAGGCGCGTTTACTAGCACAGATACGCAGTATTTT. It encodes CASSLGAFTSTDTQYF.

CDR3 DNA: TGTGCCAGCAGCCAAAAGACAGGGGCCTCAGATGGCTACACCTTC. Translated: CASSQKTGASDGYTF. V and J are TRBV7-3 and TRBJ1-2; 8 bases fit TRBD1. V lost 5 bases, J lost 6 bases, and 11 bases stayed unmatched. Germline CDR1 is SGHTA and CDR2 is FQGTGA. This CDR3 comprises 15 residues.

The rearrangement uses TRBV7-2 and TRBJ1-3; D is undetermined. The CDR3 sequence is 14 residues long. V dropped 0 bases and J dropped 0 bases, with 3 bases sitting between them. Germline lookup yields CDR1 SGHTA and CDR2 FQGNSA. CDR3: CASSLATSGNTIYF. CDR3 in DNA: TGTGCCAGCAGCTTAGCCACCTCTGGAAACACCATATATTTT.

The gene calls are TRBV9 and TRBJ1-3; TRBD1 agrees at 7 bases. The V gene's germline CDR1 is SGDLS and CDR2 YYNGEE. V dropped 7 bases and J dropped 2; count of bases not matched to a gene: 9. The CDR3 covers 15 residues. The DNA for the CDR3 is TGTGCCAGCGGGCCGAGACAGGGACCTGGAAACACCATATATTTT. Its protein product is CASGPRQGPGNTIYF.